This T cell receptor (beta chain) was identified in a study of T cells in Graves' hyperthyroidism and ophthalmopathy. Amplification yielded TCR beta CDR3 regions, with RNA transcripts as the source. First-round RT-PCR targeting the TCR CDR3 was performed with the HTBI primer set. TCRdb re-derived calls from the multiplex PCR reads in MiXCR, one entry per CDR3 protein. Altogether about half a million distinct CDR3 sequences are present, 20% being singletons, with the ten largest covering 40% to 50%. What was sequenced was blood. The TCR sequence derives from a middle-aged man with Graves' ophthalmopathy.

DNA for the CDR3: TGTGCCAGTAGTTCACCGGGACAGGGGAATAATCAGCCCCAGCATTTT. Protein sequence: CASSSPGQGNNQPQHF. The chain joins TRBV19 to TRBJ1-5, with 10 bases aligning to TRBD1. The CDR3 consists of 16 residues. Trimming removed 5 bases from V and 4 bases from J; junction bases left unmatched: 8. CDR1 is LNHDA, CDR2 SQIVND, per germline (reference sequence).